A single sample gave rise to the 15 T cell receptor beta chains below, sequenced in a study of cytomegalovirus exposure and HLA in healthy donors. The primer mix had 60 Vbeta and 13 Jbeta primers. TCRdb keeps only in-frame clones here, not all; method: immunoSEQ multiplex PCR. This table has roughly 180,000 clones, roughly 80% appearing once. Input material: PBMCs. The receptors stem from a man between 25 and 39 years old in good health and CMV-seropositive.

The chain employs TRBV28 and TRBJ2-1, with D possibly matching TRBD1 (6 bases). Per germline, CDR1 MDHEN and CDR2 SYDVKM. The CDR3 spans 15 residues. V lost 2 bases and J lost 0, with 8 bases in between. This CDR3 reads CASSLRGNSYNEQFF. In DNA form, the CDR3 reads TGTGCCAGCAGTTTAAGGGGGAACTCCTACAATGAGCAGTTCTTC.

As DNA, the CDR3 is TGCGCCAGCAGCGTAGCTTTAGCGGGGGGCCCAGATACGCAGTATTTT. It specifies CASSVALAGGPDTQYF. The genes are TRBV5-1 and TRBJ2-3, with 10 bases lining up with TRBD2. The CDR3 is made up of 16 amino acids. V was clipped by 4 bases and J by 4 bases; unmatched bases: 9. Germline V lookup: CDR1 SGHRS, CDR2 YFSETQ.

This clone has just a few counts. The chain has TRBV2 and TRBJ2-1, with TRBD2 matching over 10 bases. V dropped 9 bases and J dropped 4; count of bases not matched to a gene: 3. This CDR3 is 13 amino acids long. CDR1 and CDR2 (germline): SNHLY, FYNNEI. The DNA of the CDR3 is TGTGCCAGTCGGACTAGCGGATACAATGAGCAGTTCTTC. This translates into CASRTSGYNEQFF.

The chain carries TRBV7-5 and TRBJ2-5; the table calls TRBD2, which could not be checked here. TRBV7-5 is tagged as a pseudogene. The CDR3 extends over 14 amino acids. The CDR3 sequence: CARSLQKLRETQYF. The CDR3 DNA reads TGTGCCAGAAGCTTACAAAAGCTTCGGGAGACCCAGTACTTC.

The chain has TRBV7-2 and TRBJ1-1, with 7 bases lining up with TRBD1. Germline assignment: CDR1 SGHTA and CDR2 FQGNSA. The length of the CDR3 is 14 residues. The V gene end was trimmed by 3 bases and the J gene end by 3 bases; junction bases not matched to a gene: 4. The CDR3 reads CASSFNRGDTEAFF. The CDR3, as DNA: TGTGCCAGCAGCTTCAACAGGGGAGACACTGAAGCTTTCTTT.

This clone came up once. The V and J genes are TRBV5-1 and TRBJ2-3; TRBD2 aligns across 12 bases. There are 14 residues in the CDR3. Germline V gene data show CDR1 as SGHRS and CDR2 as YFSETQ. V was pared by 1 base and J by 12 bases, with 6 bases of the junction left unmatched. CDR3 protein: CASSLPGLAGSQYF. The CDR3 coding sequence is TGCGCCAGCAGCTTGCCGGGACTAGCGGGCTCACAGTATTTT.

Note on this clone: At one end the junction does not follow the germline gene, possibly because of a read error. J is TRBJ1-1 and V is TRBV7-9, with D possibly being TRBD1 (5 bases). This CDR3 has 14 residues. Germline CDR1 and CDR2: SEHNR and FQNEAQ (reference sequence). CDR3 residues: CSSSLFQGGTEAFF. DNA for the CDR3: TGTTCCAGCAGCTTATTTCAGGGTGGGACTGAAGCTTTCTTT.

The chain uses TRBV27 and TRBJ1-2; the D gene is possibly TRBD1 (6 bases). Germline V gene data show CDR1 as MNHEY and CDR2 as SMNVEV (reference sequence). The V end lost 7 bases, the J end lost 3 bases, and 12 bases lay between the germline ends. The CDR3 has 13 residues. The CDR3 region is CASKDRTDYGYTF. CDR3 sequence (DNA): TGTGCCAGCAAGGATAGGACAGACTATGGCTACACCTTC.

This sequence joins TRBV30 and TRBJ1-2, with D possibly matching TRBD1 (5 bases). There are 13 residues in the CDR3. From germline, CDR1 is GTSNPN and CDR2 SVGIG (reference sequence). Trimming pared 4 bases from V and 5 bases from J, leaving 14 bases between. Here the CDR3 reads CAWNRGRKYGYTF. The CDR3 nucleotides read TGTGCCTGGAACCGGGGGAGAAAATATGGCTACACCTTC.

This CDR3 reads CASSLLGQGVNTEAFF. The CDR3 region has the DNA TGTGCCAGCAGTTTGTTAGGACAGGGGGTGAACACTGAAGCTTTCTTT. This rearrangement joins TRBV27 to TRBJ1-1; 10 positions agree with TRBD1. CDR1 is MNHEY and CDR2 is SMNVEV in the germline V gene (reference sequence). This CDR3 is built from 16 residues. J gave up 0 bases and V 3 bases, and 4 bases lay outside the gene matches.

The chain combines TRBV25-1 with TRBJ2-1; D ambiguous. CDR1 is MGHDK and CDR2 is SYGVNS in the germline V gene. V lost 4 bases and J 8 bases, leaving 6 bases between the germline ends. The CDR3 has 11 amino acids. The DNA for the CDR3 is TGTGCCAGCAGTGGGCCGTATGAGCAGTTCTTC. Protein sequence: CASSGPYEQFF. The complete variable domain, with remaining parts taken from reference TRBV25-1 and TRBJ2-1, reads EADIYQTPRYLVIGTGKKITLECSQTMGHDKMYWYQQDPGMELHLIHYSYGVNSTEKGDLSSESTVSRIRTEHFPLTLESARPSHTSQYLCASSGPYEQFFGPGTRLTVL.

This clone has just a few counts. This chain links TRBV28 with TRBJ1-5; 11 bases fit TRBD1. This CDR3 region has 16 residues. V shed 7 bases and J 4 bases; nucleotides not matched to a gene: 9. CDR1 and CDR2 (germline): MDHEN, SYDVKM. CDR3 loop: CASTARGQGGNQPQHF. CDR3 nucleotide sequence: TGTGCCAGCACCGCCCGGGGACAGGGGGGGAATCAGCCCCAGCATTTT.

The V gene is TRBV6-5, the J gene TRBJ1-2; 7 bases match TRBD1. The CDR3 length is 13 residues. V lost 4 bases and J lost 8; bases outside the gene matches: 7. Germline CDR1 and CDR2: MNHEY and SVGAGI. The CDR3 DNA is TGTGCCAGCAGTTCGACAGGGATAAAAGGCTACACCTTC. Its protein is CASSSTGIKGYTF.

The chain employs TRBV30 and TRBJ1-3; D call uncertain. V gave up 0 bases and J gave up 1 base, with 4 bases separating them. This CDR3 spans 13 amino acids. Germline V lookup: CDR1 GTSNPN, CDR2 SVGIG (reference sequence). CDR3 region: CAWSVRSGNTIYF. The DNA for the CDR3 is TGTGCCTGGAGTGTACGGTCTGGAAACACCATATATTTT. The full variable domain, with the rest looked up from reference TRBV30 and TRBJ1-3, is SQTIHQWPATLVQPVGSPLSLECTVEGTSNPNLYWYRQAAGRGLQLLFYSVGIGQISSEVPQNLSASRPQDRQFILSSKKLLLSDSGFYLCAWSVRSGNTIYFGEGSWLTVV.

The V and J genes are TRBV30 and TRBJ2-7; TRBD1 might be the D (6 bases). Germline V gene lookup returns CDR1 GTSNPN and CDR2 SVGIG (reference sequence). The CDR3 totals 14 residues. V was shortened by 2 bases and J by 3 bases, with 14 bases between the two germline ends. DNA of the CDR3: TGTGCCTGGAGTCCAAGGACAGCCCTCTACGAGCAGTACTTC. Translation gives CAWSPRTALYEQYF.